This T cell receptor (beta chain) derives from a study of T cells in Graves' hyperthyroidism and ophthalmopathy. Study overall: Peripheral blood specimens were obtained at initial diagnosis, prior to any treatment.

The CDR3 sequence is 16 residues long. Germline V gives CDR1 SEHNR, CDR2 FQNEAQ (reference sequence). The ends were cut back, 1 base at V and 2 bases at J, with 14 bases in the middle. This clonotype was detected only once. Its antigen is not known. A read error is possible here, since a much larger clone lies one base away. From 8.5 to 10 ml of fresh peripheral blood, PBMCs were isolated. General observations from the study: Blood also contained most expanded thyroid clonotypes above 0.001. Using 13 V-J features, a model discriminated ophthalmopathy from stable hyperthyroidism.

Researchers took RNA transcripts and amplified the TCR beta CDR3 regions from them. HTBI primers were used for first-round RT-PCR of the TCR CDR3. TCRdb analysed the multiplex PCR reads with MiXCR anew, one entry per CDR3 protein. The profile shows approximately 530,000 distinct CDR3 sequences, just under 20% of them singletons. The chain has TRBV7-9 and TRBJ2-5; maybe TRBD1 (6 bases). This clonotype was obtained from a man aged 35-49 years with Graves' ophthalmopathy. Sequenced sample: blood. CDR3 nucleotides: TGTGCCAGCAGCTTAGTGGCAGGGGCGCCTCAAGAGACCCAGTACTTC. Its protein is CASSLVAGAPQETQYF. Together with reference TRBV7-9 and TRBJ2-5, the CDR3 gives the full variable domain: DTGVSQNPRHKITKRGQNVTFRCDPISEHNRLYWYRQTLGQGPEFLTYFQNEAQLEKSRLLSDRFSAERPKGSFSTLEIQRTEQGDSAMYLCASSLVAGAPQETQYFGPGTRLLVL.